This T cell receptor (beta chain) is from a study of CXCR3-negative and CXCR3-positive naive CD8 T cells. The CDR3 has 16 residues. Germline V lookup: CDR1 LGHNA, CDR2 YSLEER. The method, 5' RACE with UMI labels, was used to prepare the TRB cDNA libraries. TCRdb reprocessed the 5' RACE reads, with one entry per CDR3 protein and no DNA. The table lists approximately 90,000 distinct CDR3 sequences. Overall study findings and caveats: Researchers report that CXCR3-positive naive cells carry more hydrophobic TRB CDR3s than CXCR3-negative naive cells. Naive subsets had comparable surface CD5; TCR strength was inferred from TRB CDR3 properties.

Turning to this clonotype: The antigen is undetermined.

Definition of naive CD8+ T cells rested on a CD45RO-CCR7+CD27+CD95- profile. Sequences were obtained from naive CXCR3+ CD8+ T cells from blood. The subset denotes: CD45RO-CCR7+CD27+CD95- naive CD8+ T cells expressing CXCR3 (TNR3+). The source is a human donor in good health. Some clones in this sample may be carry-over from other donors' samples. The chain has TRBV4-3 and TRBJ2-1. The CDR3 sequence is CASSQVPETPSNEQFF.